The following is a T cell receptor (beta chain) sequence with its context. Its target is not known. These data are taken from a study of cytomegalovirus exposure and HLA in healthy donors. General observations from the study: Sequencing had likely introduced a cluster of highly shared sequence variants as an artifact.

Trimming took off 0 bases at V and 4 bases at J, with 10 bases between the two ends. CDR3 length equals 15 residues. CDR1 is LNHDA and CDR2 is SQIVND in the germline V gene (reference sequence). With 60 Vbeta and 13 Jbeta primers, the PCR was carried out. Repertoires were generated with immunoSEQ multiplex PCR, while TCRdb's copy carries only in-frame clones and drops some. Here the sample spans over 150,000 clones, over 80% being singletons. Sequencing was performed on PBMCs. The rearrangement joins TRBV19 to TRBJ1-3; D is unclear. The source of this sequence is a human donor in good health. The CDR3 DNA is TGTGCCAGTAGTATAGATGGGCAGAGCGGAAACACCATATATTTT. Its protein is CASSIDGQSGNTIYF.